This T cell receptor (beta chain) comes out of a study of CD8+ T cells in alopecia areata. General study results and limits: Whether baseline CD8+ expansion is linked to response remains uncertain, given a single nonresponder.

Following extraction, RNA underwent reverse transcription to cDNA, which served as the sequencing template. TCRdb's copy holds only in-frame clones and misses some; the assay was immunoSEQ multiplex PCR. The repertoire consists of about 270,000 clones, with about three fifths occurring once and the leading ten covering around 0.92%. CDR3 length equals 14 residues. CDR1 and CDR2 (germline): MNHEY, SMNVEV (reference sequence). Trimming took off 3 bases at V and 6 bases at J, with 15 bases between the two ends. Sample treatment: oral pan-JAK inhibitor, 5-10 mg twice daily. Details on this clone: Its antigen remains unknown.

The sample in question was CD4+ T cells sorted from blood, obtained at approximately week 52, from a patient treated with tofacitinib. The TCR was taken from a human donor with alopecia areata. V gene TRBV27 combines with J gene TRBJ2-7; maybe TRBD2 (6 bases). This chain's CDR3 is CASSFSSGGTEQYF. The CDR3 nucleotides read TGTGCCAGCAGTTTCAGTTCAGGCGGGACCGAGCAGTACTTC.